The rows below give T cell receptor beta chains drawn from one sample of a study of blood T cell repertoires in COVID-19. Method: immunoSEQ multiplex PCR; TCRdb's copy keeps in-frame clones and lacks some. The data show fewer than 250,000 clones, roughly 86% seen once. Material: PBMCs or T cells enriched from blood (not recorded which). Receptors originate from a woman in her thirties or forties in a cohort exposed to, infected with or recovered from COVID-19 (not recorded which). The CDR3 runs from the conserved cysteine through the conserved F or W. The order of the fields is J gene, V gene, D gene, clone size, CDR3 DNA, CDR3 protein. A D gene is named only where the DNA matches it firmly. Clone size appears in some rows only: once, few, many, or a class for an expanded clone.

TRBJ1-2,TRBV11-3,.,.,TGTGCCAGCAGCTTAGAGTCATTCTATGGCTACACCTTC,CASSLESFYGYTF
TRBJ1-1,TRBV6-6,.,.,TGTGCCAGCAGTTACTCGAGTTACACTGAAGCTTTCTTT,CASSYSSYTEAFF
TRBJ1-4,TRBV4-3,TRBD1,few,TGCGCCAGCAGCCAAGGGGACAGGAGGAATGAAAAACTGTTTTTT,CASSQGDRRNEKLFF
TRBJ1-1,TRBV7-9,.,few,TGTGCCAGCAGCCACGGGGGAGGTTCTGAAGCTTTCTTT,CASSHGGGSEAFF
TRBJ2-1,TRBV5-1,TRBD2,.,TGCGCCAGCAGCTTGGACCGAGCGGGGGGCTACAATGAGCAGTTCTTC,CASSLDRAGGYNEQFF
TRBJ2-3,TRBV9,TRBD2,.,TGTGCCAGCAGCGGGAAGGCGGGGGTGATGGATACGCAGTATTTT,CASSGKAGVMDTQYF
TRBJ1-1,TRBV10-1,.,.,TGCGCCAGCAGTGAGACCCCTGACAGGCTCAGGGAGGCTTTCTTT,CASSETPDRLREAFF
TRBJ1-1,TRBV6-6,TRBD1,.,TGTGCCAGCAGTGGCCCGGGACAGGGGCCAACAGAAGCTTTCTTT,CASSGPGQGPTEAFF
TRBJ1-1,TRBV7-9,.,.,TGTGCCAGCAGCCCTACGAACACTGAAGCTTTCTTT,CASSPTNTEAFF
TRBJ2-7,TRBV7-2,.,.,TGTGCCAGCAGCCCCGGGACTCCTCGTACCCACGAGCAGTACTTC,CASSPGTPRTHEQYF
TRBJ1-1,TRBV4-3,.,.,TGCGCCAGCAGCCAAGACTCCCGGGGCACTGAAGCTTTCTTT,CASSQDSRGTEAFF
TRBJ1-2,TRBV4-1,TRBD1,.,TGCGCCAGCAGCTACCCGGGACAGGGCGAATATGGCTACACCTTC,CASSYPGQGEYGYTF
TRBJ2-3,TRBV11-2,.,.,TGTGCCAGCAGCCCGGGATTGGCGTTAGGAGATACGCAGTATTTT,CASSPGLALGDTQYF
TRBJ1-2,TRBV11-2,TRBD1,few,TGTGCCAGCAGCCCACGGACAGGGGGCGCGGGCTACACCTTC,CASSPRTGGAGYTF
TRBJ2-6,TRBV9,.,.,TGTGCCAGCACCCCTACAGCCTCTGGGGCCAACGTCCTGACTTTC,CASTPTASGANVLTF
TRBJ1-1,TRBV5-1,.,.,TGCGCCAGCAGCTTGGTCAGTAACACTGAAGCTTTCTTT,CASSLVSNTEAFF
TRBJ2-1,TRBV19,TRBD2,once,TGTGCCAGTAGTATCACCTCCTGGGGGACTAGCGGGAGGCTTCGGGGTAACAATGAGCAGTTCTTC,CASSITSWGTSGRLRGNNEQFF
TRBJ2-1,TRBV11-3,.,.,TGTGCCAGCAGCCTACACCGGGGGTCAAACAATGAGCAGTTCTTC,CASSLHRGSNNEQFF
TRBJ1-6,TRBV7-7,.,.,TGTGCCAGCAGCCGCCTGCGACATTATAATTCACCCCTCCACTTT,CASSRLRHYNSPLHF
TRBJ1-4,TRBV7-9,TRBD1,.,TGTGCCAGCAGCTTAGGGACAGGGATGGTGAGGGCTAATGAAAAACTGTTTTTT,CASSLGTGMVRANEKLFF
TRBJ2-3,TRBV29-1,TRBD2,.,TGCAGCGTTGAGGGACTAGCGGGGGGCAAGGGGAGCACAGATACGCAGTATTTT,CSVEGLAGGKGSTDTQYF
TRBJ2-6,TRBV7-2,.,.,TGTGCCAGCAGCCCCGTCGGGTTCGCTGGGGCCAACGTCCTGACTTTC,CASSPVGFAGANVLTF
TRBJ2-3,TRBV11-2,.,once,TGTGCCAGCAGCGCAACCTTTAGCGGACCCACAGATACGCAGTATTTT,CASSATFSGPTDTQYF
TRBJ2-1,TRBV24-1,.,once,TGTGCCACCAGTGATTGGTCAGGGAGGGGGTACAATGAGCAGTTCTTC,CATSDWSGRGYNEQFF
TRBJ2-3,TRBV30,TRBD2,.,TGTGCCTGGAGTGCGGGACTTAGCGGGAGCACAGATACGCAGTATTTT,CAWSAGLSGSTDTQYF
TRBJ2-1,TRBV7-9,TRBD2,.,TGTGCCAGCACCGGGGGTGCGGGGGATTACAATGAGCAGTTCTTC,CASTGGAGDYNEQFF
TRBJ2-3,TRBV7-2,TRBD2,.,TGTGCCAGCAGCTCCCCGGGCGGGAGGGGTGGTGGCACAGATACGCAGTATTTT,CASSSPGGRGGGTDTQYF
TRBJ1-5,TRBV19,.,few,TGTGCCAGTAGTTACACAGCCCATAGCAATCAGCCCCAGCATTTT,CASSYTAHSNQPQHF
TRBJ1-2,TRBV2,.,.,TGTGCCAGCCCCTGGGGGGGGTTTAACTATGGCTACACCTTC,CASPWGGFNYGYTF
TRBJ1-2,TRBV19,.,.,TGTGCCAGTAGCCCACGAGTTAACTATGGCTACACCTTC,CASSPRVNYGYTF
TRBJ1-3,TRBV6-1,.,.,TGTGCCAGCAGTGAATGGTCCTTCAGCTCTGGAAACACCATATATTTT,CASSEWSFSSGNTIYF
TRBJ2-7,TRBV7-9,.,.,TGTGCCAGCAGCTTATTAGGGGTCTACGAGCAGTACTTC,CASSLLGVYEQYF
TRBJ1-6,TRBV6-5,.,.,TGTGCCAGCAGGACAGTTCTAGGCTCACCCCTCCACTTT,CASRTVLGSPLHF
TRBJ2-5,TRBV29-1,.,once,TGCAGCGTTGAATCGCGGGGACTGATACAAGAGACCCAGTACTTC,CSVESRGLIQETQYF
TRBJ1-1,TRBV6-2/TRBV6-3,.,.,TGTGCCAGCAGTTCAACAGGGCCCGACACTGAAGCTTTCTTT,CASSSTGPDTEAFF
TRBJ1-2,TRBV27,.,.,TGTGCCAGCAGCAACGGACAGAACTATGGCTACACCTTC,CASSNGQNYGYTF
TRBJ1-1,TRBV29-1,.,.,TGCAGCGTTGATTTGGTTAGTGAAGCTTTCTTT,CSVDLVSEAFF
TRBJ2-2,TRBV29-1,TRBD1,.,TGCAGCGTTGAAGATGCCTGGGACAGGGCGAACACCGGGGAGCTGTTTTTT,CSVEDAWDRANTGELFF
TRBJ2-7,TRBV4-3,TRBD1,.,TGCGCCAGCAACCGACAGGGCTGGTACGAGCAGTACTTC,CASNRQGWYEQYF
TRBJ1-6,TRBV15,.,.,TGTGCCACCAGCAGCCTGACGGGGTTTAACTCCTATAATTCACCCCTCCACTTT,CATSSLTGFNSYNSPLHF
TRBJ2-1,TRBV30,TRBD1,.,TGTGCCTGGAGTATGGGACAGGGAGGAAGCGAGCAGTTCTTC,CAWSMGQGGSEQFF
TRBJ2-4,TRBV3-1/TRBV3-2,TRBD2,.,TGTGCCAGCAGCCAACCCCCCCCGGGTAGCGGGGGCAAAAACATTCAGTACTTC,CASSQPPPGSGGKNIQYF
TRBJ1-3,TRBV19,TRBD1,.,TGTGCCAGTAGTTGGGACAGCCTCTCTGGAAACACCATATATTTT,CASSWDSLSGNTIYF
TRBJ2-5,TRBV4-3,TRBD2,.,TGCGCCAGCAGCCAAGATGGGCAACTAGCGGGAGACGAGACCCAGTACTTC,CASSQDGQLAGDETQYF
TRBJ2-2,TRBV7-9,.,.,TGTGCCAGCAGCTCGCGACTGTCGACCGGGGAGCTGTTTTTT,CASSSRLSTGELFF
TRBJ2-7,TRBV7-9,TRBD1,.,TGTGCCAGCAGCTTAGTCGGGTTCACAGGGGACTACGAGCAGTACTTC,CASSLVGFTGDYEQYF
TRBJ2-2,TRBV5-4,TRBD1,few,TGTGCCAGCAGCTCCATAGGGGGGACAGGGGGCACCGGGGAGCTGTTTTTT,CASSSIGGTGGTGELFF
TRBJ1-2,TRBV5-1,TRBD1,.,TGCGCCAGCAGCTTGGTGCAGGGGGCGAATGGCTACACCTTC,CASSLVQGANGYTF
TRBJ1-6,TRBV2,.,.,TGTGCCAGCAGTGAAGCGTGGCGGGATTCACCCCTCCACTTT,CASSEAWRDSPLHF
TRBJ1-1,TRBV19,.,.,TGTGCCAGTAGTATCGGGAAGGGCCTCCAAGGTGAAGCTTTCTTT,CASSIGKGLQGEAFF
TRBJ1-1,TRBV6-5,TRBD1,.,TGTGCCAGCAGCGGGACAGCTGAAGCTTTCTTT,CASSGTAEAFF
TRBJ1-4,TRBV6-5,TRBD1,.,TGTGCCAGCAGGACAGGGGACCAAACTAATGAAAAACTGTTTTTT,CASRTGDQTNEKLFF
TRBJ2-3,TRBV19,.,.,TGTGCCAGTAGTATATATGCGCGTTCGAAGGATACGCAGTATTTT,CASSIYARSKDTQYF
TRBJ2-6,TRBV5-1,.,.,TGCGCCAGCAGCTATACAGACTCTGGGGCCAACGTCCTGACTTTC,CASSYTDSGANVLTF
TRBJ2-7,TRBV6-5,.,.,TGTGCCAGCAGTATCACCTACGAGCAGTACTTC,CASSITYEQYF
TRBJ2-7,TRBV15,.,.,TGTGCCACCAGCAGAGCAGGGTACGGCTACGAGCAGTACTTC,CATSRAGYGYEQYF
TRBJ1-2,TRBV7-9,.,.,TGTGCCAGCAGCTTAGGTACCAGCCGAGAGGTCGTCTACACCTTC,CASSLGTSREVVYTF
TRBJ1-2,TRBV6-5,TRBD1,.,TGTGCCAGCAGCCTCAGGGGGCGCGGGGAGGGCTACACCTTC,CASSLRGRGEGYTF
TRBJ1-4,TRBV15,.,once,TGTGCCACCAGCTCGCGCCCGGGACAACCTTTTTTT,CATSSRPGQPFF